This T cell receptor (beta chain) appears in the sequencing data of a study of control samples from healthy donors and cancer patients. The CDR3 extends over 11 amino acids. The V and J ends lost 3 bases and 3 bases respectively, with 5 bases between them. CDR1 DFQATT and CDR2 SNEGSKA come from the germline V gene (reference sequence). Clones were read by immunoSEQ multiplex PCR, and TCRdb kept only the in-frame ones, dropping some. Recorded for this sample: about 190,000 clones. Sequences were obtained from blood. The clonotype originates from a woman in her twenties or thirties in good health. The chain has TRBV20-1 and TRBJ1-1; D not resolved. The DNA of the CDR3 is TGCAGTGCTAGGACATACACTGAAGCTTTCTTT. Translation gives CSARTYTEAFF.